This is a list of T cell receptor beta chains from one sample in a study of T cell responses to AZD1222 COVID-19 vaccine. Sequencing used immunoSEQ multiplex PCR; TCRdb keeps in-frame clones, though not all of them. The sample lists 130,000 to 150,000 clones, 75% to 90% occurring once. This specimen was peripheral blood, taken on day 0 of MenACWY control vaccination. These TCRs come from an adult in good health. Both conserved end residues are part of each CDR3. D genes are given only for firm matches. Not every row has a clone size; where given, it reads once, few, many or a size class.

J gene	CDR3 length	D gene	V gene	clone size	CDR3 protein	CDR3 DNA
TRBJ1-6	15	NA	TRBV20-1	few	CSASTGTAYNSPLHF	TGCAGTGCTAGTACAGGAACAGCCTATAATTCACCCCTCCACTTT
TRBJ1-6	15	TRBD1	TRBV6-6	once	CASRGQGIDNSPLHF	TGTGCCAGCAGAGGACAGGGGATAGATAATTCACCCCTCCACTTT
TRBJ2-7	14	NA	TRBV18	NA	CASSPQGSGYEQYF	TGTGCCAGCTCACCACAGGGGTCGGGTTACGAGCAGTACTTC
TRBJ1-1	13	NA	TRBV7-9	NA	CASSTSQGPEAFF	TGTGCCAGCAGCACCTCACAGGGACCTGAAGCTTTCTTT
TRBJ1-4	15	NA	TRBV6-6	NA	CASSSLARGREKLFF	TGTGCCAGCAGCTCACTCGCCAGAGGGAGAGAAAAACTGTTTTTT
TRBJ1-4	13	NA	TRBV5-1	NA	CASSLGINEKLFF	TGCGCCAGCAGCTTGGGGATTAATGAAAAACTGTTTTTT
TRBJ2-5	14	NA	TRBV28	NA	CASSLVGEMETQYF	TGTGCCAGCAGTTTGGTAGGGGAGATGGAGACCCAGTACTTC
TRBJ2-7	12	NA	TRBV7-2	NA	CASSLGTYEQYF	TGTGCCAGCAGCTTGGGGACTTACGAGCAGTACTTC
TRBJ1-4	15	TRBD1	TRBV19	NA	CASSTRQGGIEKLFF	TGTGCCAGTAGTACCCGACAGGGTGGCATTGAAAAACTGTTTTTT
TRBJ1-5	12	NA	TRBV7-9	NA	CASSLGNQPQHF	TGTGCCAGCAGCTTAGGCAATCAGCCCCAGCATTTT
TRBJ1-2	16	NA	TRBV3-1/TRBV3-2	few	CASSQDWTRGAYGYTF	TGTGCCAGCAGCCAAGACTGGACAAGGGGCGCCTATGGCTACACCTTC
TRBJ2-1	14	TRBD2	TRBV11-2	NA	CASSLGLASNEQFF	TGTGCCAGCAGCCTCGGACTAGCTAGCAATGAGCAGTTCTTC
TRBJ1-2	17	TRBD1	TRBV7-9	NA	CASSEPQGTGADYGYTF	TGTGCCAGCAGCGAGCCACAGGGGACTGGAGCGGACTATGGCTACACCTTC
TRBJ1-4	15	TRBD1	TRBV9	NA	CASSARDSLNEKLFF	TGTGCCAGCAGCGCCCGGGACAGTTTAAATGAAAAACTGTTTTTT
TRBJ1-2	13	TRBD1	TRBV5-4	once	CASADRSSYGYTF	TGTGCCAGCGCGGACAGGTCTTCCTATGGCTACACCTTC
TRBJ2-1	13	NA	TRBV10-3	NA	CAISGQATNEQFF	TGTGCCATCAGTGGACAGGCCACAAATGAGCAGTTCTTC
TRBJ1-2	18	TRBD1	TRBV6-6	few	CASSPYRQGPLPIYGYTF	TGTGCCAGCAGTCCTTATAGACAGGGGCCTCTACCGATCTATGGCTACACCTTC
TRBJ1-3	16	NA	TRBV10-3	NA	CAISEAPPVAGNTIYF	TGTGCCATCAGTGAGGCGCCACCGGTTGCTGGAAACACCATATATTTT
TRBJ1-2	14	TRBD1	TRBV27	few	CASSLYQGAGGYTF	TGTGCCAGCAGTTTATACCAGGGGGCGGGTGGCTACACCTTC
TRBJ1-5	15	NA	TRBV3-1/TRBV3-2	NA	CASSQGLPRRGPQHF	TGTGCCAGCAGCCAAGGATTACCTAGGAGAGGGCCCCAGCATTTT
TRBJ2-5	13	NA	TRBV11-2	few	CASSLSTEETQYF	TGTGCCAGCAGCTTATCTACCGAAGAGACCCAGTACTTC
TRBJ2-5	14	NA	TRBV5-1	NA	CASSRLSVRETQYF	TGCGCCAGCAGCCGTCTCTCGGTCCGGGAGACCCAGTACTTC
TRBJ1-1	16	TRBD1	TRBV30	once	CAWSPGFDRADTEAFF	TGTGCCTGGAGTCCAGGGTTCGACAGGGCGGACACTGAAGCTTTCTTT
TRBJ1-6	20	NA	TRBV7-7	NA	CASSPASYSRTDRIISPLHF	TGTGCCAGCAGCCCGGCAAGTTATTCTCGGACAGACCGTATAATTTCACCCCTCCACTTT
TRBJ2-5	16	NA	TRBV11-2	NA	CASSFSGPRLGETQYF	TGTGCCAGCAGCTTTTCGGGGCCCCGGTTGGGAGAGACCCAGTACTTC
TRBJ2-7	15	NA	TRBV5-1	few	CASSPGTLPSYEQYF	TGCGCCAGCAGCCCCGGGACACTGCCTTCCTACGAGCAGTACTTC
TRBJ1-2	14	NA	TRBV5-1	NA	CASSPTGLNYGYTF	TGCGCCAGCAGCCCGACAGGCCTTAACTATGGCTACACCTTC
TRBJ1-2	13	NA	TRBV27	NA	CASSFIQGNGYTF	TGTGCCAGCAGTTTTATACAGGGTAACGGCTACACCTTC
TRBJ1-2	13	NA	TRBV5-1	NA	CASSAGDWIGYTF	TGCGCCAGCAGCGCGGGGGATTGGATCGGCTACACCTTC
TRBJ1-2	13	TRBD1	TRBV6-5	NA	CASSRRQGNGYTF	TGTGCCAGCAGTCGCAGACAGGGTAATGGCTACACCTTC
TRBJ2-7	13	NA	TRBV27	many	CASSLGLLREQYF	TGTGCCAGCAGTTTAGGCCTTTTAAGGGAGCAGTACTTC
TRBJ1-2	15	NA	TRBV28	NA	CASSSPGPMDYGYTF	TGTGCCAGCAGCTCCCCCGGACCTATGGACTATGGCTACACCTTC